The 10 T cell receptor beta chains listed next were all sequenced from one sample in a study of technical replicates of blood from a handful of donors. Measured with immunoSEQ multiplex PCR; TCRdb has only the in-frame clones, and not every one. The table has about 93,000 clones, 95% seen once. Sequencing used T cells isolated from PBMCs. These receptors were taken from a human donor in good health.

The CDR3 DNA follows: TGCGCCAGCAGCCAAGATGGGGGACACTTCCAAGAGACCCAGTACTTC. Amino acids: CASSQDGGHFQETQYF. The chain recombines TRBV4-1 with TRBJ2-5, with a tentative D call TRBD1 (6 bases). Trimming took off 0 bases at V and 1 base at J, with 12 bases between the two ends. This CDR3 has 16 residues. Per the germline V gene, CDR1 is MGHRA and CDR2 is YSYEKL.

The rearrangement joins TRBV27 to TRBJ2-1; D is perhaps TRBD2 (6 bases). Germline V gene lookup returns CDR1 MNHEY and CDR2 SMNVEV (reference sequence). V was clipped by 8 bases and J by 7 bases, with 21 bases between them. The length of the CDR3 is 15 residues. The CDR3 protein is CASGLRDWGNNEQFF. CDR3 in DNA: TGTGCCAGCGGCCTAAGGGACTGGGGTAATAATGAGCAGTTCTTC.

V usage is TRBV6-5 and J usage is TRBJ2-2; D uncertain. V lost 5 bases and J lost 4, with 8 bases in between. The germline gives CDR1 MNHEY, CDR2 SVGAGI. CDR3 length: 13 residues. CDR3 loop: CASSGEVTGELFF. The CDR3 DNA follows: TGTGCCAGCAGTGGAGAGGTCACCGGGGAGCTGTTTTTT.

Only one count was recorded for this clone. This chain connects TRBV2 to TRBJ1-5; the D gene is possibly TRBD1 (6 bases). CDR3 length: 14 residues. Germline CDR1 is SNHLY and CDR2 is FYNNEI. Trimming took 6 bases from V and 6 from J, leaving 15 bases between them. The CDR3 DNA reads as TGTGCCAGCAGCGGTGAAGGGGGGGGTCAGCCCCAGCATTTT. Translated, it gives CASSGEGGGQPQHF.

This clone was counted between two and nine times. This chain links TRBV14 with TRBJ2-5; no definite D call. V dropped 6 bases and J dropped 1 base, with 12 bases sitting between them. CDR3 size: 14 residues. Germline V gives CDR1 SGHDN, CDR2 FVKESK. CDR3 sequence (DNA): TGTGCCAGCAGTCCACTGATTCTCCAAGAGACCCAGTACTTC. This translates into CASSPLILQETQYF.

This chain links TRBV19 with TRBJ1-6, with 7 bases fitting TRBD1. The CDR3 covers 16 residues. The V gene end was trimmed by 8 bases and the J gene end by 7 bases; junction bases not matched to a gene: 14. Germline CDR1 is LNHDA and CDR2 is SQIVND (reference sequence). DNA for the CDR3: TGTGCCAGTGGCAGTCCATCCGGGACAGCCAATTCACCCCTCCACTTT. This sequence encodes CASGSPSGTANSPLHF.

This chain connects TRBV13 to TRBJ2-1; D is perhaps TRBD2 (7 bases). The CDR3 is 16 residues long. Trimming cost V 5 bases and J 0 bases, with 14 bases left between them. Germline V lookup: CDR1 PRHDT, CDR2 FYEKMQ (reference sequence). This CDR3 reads CASSPVGGGSYNEQFF. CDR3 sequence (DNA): TGTGCCAGCAGCCCAGTAGGGGGGGGCTCCTACAATGAGCAGTTCTTC.

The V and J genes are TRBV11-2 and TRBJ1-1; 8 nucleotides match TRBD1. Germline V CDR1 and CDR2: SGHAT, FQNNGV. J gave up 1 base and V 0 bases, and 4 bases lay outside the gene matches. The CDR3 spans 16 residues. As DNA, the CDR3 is TGTGCCAGCAGCTTAGACCCCGGGACAGGGAACACTGAAGCTTTCTTT. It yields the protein CASSLDPGTGNTEAFF.

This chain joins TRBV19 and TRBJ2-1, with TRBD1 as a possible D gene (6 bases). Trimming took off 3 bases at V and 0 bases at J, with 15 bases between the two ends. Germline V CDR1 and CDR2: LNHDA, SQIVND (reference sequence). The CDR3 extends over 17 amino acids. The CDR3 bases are TGTGCCAGTAGTATTTTAGTCGGACAGAGCTCCTACAATGAGCAGTTCTTC. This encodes CASSILVGQSSYNEQFF.

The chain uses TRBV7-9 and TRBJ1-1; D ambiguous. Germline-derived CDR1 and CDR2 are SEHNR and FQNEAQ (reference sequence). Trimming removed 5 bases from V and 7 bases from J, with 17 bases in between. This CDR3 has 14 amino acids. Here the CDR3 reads CASSPYGFRNEAFF. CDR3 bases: TGTGCCAGCAGCCCCTACGGATTCAGGAATGAAGCTTTCTTT.